This TCR beta chain comes out of a study of breast tumors, draining lymph nodes, adjacent tissues. This clonotype was counted many times. This CDR3 region has 13 residues. The V gene's germline CDR1 is MNHNS and CDR2 SASEGT. V shed 7 bases and J 4 bases; nucleotides not matched to a gene: 6. TCRdb used MiXCR to reprocess the multiplex PCR reads, holding one entry per CDR3 protein. The sample has about 32,000 distinct CDR3 sequences; around a third are singletons. This chain connects TRBV6-1 to TRBJ1-2; 7 nucleotides agree with TRBD1. The clonotype was recovered from a female donor with breast cancer. Some clones in this sample may be carry-over from other donors' samples. The sample taken for sequencing was breast tumor tissue. CDR3 in DNA: TGTGCCAGCAAAACAGGGGATGGCTATGGCTACACCTTC. This encodes CASKTGDGYGYTF.